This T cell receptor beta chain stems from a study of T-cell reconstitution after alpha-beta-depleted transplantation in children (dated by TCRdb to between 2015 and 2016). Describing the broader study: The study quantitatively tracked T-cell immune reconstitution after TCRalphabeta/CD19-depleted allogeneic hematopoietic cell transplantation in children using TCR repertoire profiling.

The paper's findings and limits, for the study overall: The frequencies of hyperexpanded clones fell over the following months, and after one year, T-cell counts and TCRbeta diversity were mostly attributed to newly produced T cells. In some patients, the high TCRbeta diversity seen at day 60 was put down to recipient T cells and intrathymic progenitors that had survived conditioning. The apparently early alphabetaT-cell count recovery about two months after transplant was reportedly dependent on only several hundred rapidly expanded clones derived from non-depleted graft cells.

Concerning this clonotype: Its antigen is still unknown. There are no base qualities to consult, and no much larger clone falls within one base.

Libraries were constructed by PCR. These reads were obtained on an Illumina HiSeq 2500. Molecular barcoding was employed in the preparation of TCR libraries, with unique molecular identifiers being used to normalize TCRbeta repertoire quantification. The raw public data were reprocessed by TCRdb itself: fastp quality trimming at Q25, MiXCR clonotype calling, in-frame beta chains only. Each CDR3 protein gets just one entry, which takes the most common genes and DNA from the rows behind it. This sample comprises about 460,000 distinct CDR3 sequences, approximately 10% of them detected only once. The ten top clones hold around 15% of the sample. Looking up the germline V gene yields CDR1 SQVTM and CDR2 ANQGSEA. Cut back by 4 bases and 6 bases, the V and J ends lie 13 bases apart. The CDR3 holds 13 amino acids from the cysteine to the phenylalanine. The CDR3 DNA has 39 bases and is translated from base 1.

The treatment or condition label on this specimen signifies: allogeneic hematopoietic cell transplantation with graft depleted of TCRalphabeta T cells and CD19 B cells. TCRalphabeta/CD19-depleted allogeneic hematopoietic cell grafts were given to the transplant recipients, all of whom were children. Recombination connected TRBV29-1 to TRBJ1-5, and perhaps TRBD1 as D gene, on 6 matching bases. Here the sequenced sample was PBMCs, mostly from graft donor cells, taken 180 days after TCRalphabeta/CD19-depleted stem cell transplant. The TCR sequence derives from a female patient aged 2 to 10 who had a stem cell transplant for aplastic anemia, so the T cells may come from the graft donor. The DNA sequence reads TGCAGCGTTGGAGGGGGTCGCGGTCAGCCCCAGCATTTT. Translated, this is CSVGGGRGQPQHF.